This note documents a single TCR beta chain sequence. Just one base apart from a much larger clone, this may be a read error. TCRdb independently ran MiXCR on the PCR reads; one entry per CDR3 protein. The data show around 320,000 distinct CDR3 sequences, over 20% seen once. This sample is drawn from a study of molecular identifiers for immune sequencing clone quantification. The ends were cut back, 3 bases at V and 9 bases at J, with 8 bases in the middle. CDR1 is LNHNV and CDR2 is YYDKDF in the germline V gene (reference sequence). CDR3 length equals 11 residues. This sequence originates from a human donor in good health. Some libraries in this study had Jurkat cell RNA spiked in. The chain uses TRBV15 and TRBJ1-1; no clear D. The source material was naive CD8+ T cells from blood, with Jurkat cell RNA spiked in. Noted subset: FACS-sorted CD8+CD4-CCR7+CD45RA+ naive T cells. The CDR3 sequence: CATSSEYKAFF. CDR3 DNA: TGTGCCACCAGCAGCGAATATAAAGCTTTCTTT.